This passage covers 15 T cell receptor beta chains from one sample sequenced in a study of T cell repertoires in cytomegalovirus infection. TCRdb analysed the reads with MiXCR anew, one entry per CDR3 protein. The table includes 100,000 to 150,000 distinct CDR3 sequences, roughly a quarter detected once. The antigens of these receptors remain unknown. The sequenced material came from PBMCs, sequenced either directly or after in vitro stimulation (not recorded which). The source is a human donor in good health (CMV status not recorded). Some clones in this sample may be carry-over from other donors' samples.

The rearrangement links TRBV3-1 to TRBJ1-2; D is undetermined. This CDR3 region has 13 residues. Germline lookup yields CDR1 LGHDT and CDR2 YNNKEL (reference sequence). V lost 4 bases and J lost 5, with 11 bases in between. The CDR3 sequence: CASSPGPGYGYTF. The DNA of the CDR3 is TGTGCCAGCAGCCCAGGACCTGGATATGGCTACACCTTC.

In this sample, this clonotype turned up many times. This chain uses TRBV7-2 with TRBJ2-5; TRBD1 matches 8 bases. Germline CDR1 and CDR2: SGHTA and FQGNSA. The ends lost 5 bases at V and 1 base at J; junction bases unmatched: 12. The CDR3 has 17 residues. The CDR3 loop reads CASSPRTGRTIQETQYF. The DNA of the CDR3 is TGTGCCAGCAGCCCGAGGACAGGGCGAACTATCCAAGAGACCCAGTACTTC.

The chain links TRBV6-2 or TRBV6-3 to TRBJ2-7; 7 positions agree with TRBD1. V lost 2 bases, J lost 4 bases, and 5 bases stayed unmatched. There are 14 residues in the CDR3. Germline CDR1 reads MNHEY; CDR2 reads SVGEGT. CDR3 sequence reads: CASSYKGQYYEQYF. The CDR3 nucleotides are TGTGCCAGCAGTTACAAGGGACAGTATTACGAGCAGTACTTC.

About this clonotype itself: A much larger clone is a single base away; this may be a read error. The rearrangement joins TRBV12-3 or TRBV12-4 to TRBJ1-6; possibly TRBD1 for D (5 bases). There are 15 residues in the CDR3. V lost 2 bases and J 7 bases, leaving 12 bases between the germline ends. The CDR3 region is CASSLTRGSNSPLHF. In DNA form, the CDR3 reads TGTGCCAGCAGTTTAACTCGGGGGTCGAATTCACCCCTCCACTTT.

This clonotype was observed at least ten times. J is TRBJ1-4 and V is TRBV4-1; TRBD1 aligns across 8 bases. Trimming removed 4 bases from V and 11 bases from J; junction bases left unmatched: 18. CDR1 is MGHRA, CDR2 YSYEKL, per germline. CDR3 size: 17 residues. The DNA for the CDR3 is TGCGCCAGCAGCCTTTTTCCCTCCGGGACAGGTGAAGGGAAACTGTTTTTT. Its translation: CASSLFPSGTGEGKLFF.

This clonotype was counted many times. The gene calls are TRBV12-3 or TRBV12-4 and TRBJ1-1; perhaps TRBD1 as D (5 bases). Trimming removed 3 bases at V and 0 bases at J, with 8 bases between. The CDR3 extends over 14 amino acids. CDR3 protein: CASSFRVMNTEAFF. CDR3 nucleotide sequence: TGTGCCAGCAGTTTCAGGGTCATGAACACTGAAGCTTTCTTT.

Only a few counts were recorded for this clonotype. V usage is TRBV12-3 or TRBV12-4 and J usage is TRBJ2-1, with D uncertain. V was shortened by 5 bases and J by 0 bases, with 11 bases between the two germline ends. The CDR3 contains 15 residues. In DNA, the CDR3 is TGTGCCAGCAGTCCCGATAGTGGCTCCTACAATGAGCAGTTCTTC. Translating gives CASSPDSGSYNEQFF.

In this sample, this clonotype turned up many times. CDR3 amino acids: CASSRLAGGAGANVLTF. CDR3 in DNA: TGTGCCAGCAGCCGACTAGCGGGAGGGGCTGGGGCCAACGTCCTGACTTTC. The gene calls are TRBV7-2 and TRBJ2-6, with 14 bases identical to TRBD2. Germline-derived CDR1 and CDR2 are SGHTA and FQGNSA. V lost 5 bases and J lost 2; bases outside the gene matches: 2. The CDR3 has 17 residues.

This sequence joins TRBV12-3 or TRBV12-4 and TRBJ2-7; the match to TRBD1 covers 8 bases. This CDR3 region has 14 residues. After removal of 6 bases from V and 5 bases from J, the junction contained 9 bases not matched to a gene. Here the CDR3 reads CASRTGGAGDEQYF. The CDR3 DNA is TGTGCCAGCAGAACAGGGGGAGCTGGAGACGAGCAGTACTTC.

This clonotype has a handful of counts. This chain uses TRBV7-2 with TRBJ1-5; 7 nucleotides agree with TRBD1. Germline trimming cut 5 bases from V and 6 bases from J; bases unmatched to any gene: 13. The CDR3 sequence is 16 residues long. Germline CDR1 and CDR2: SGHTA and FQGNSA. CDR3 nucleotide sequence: TGTGCCAGCAGCCCGAGTCAGGGGGGCGCGGGTCAGCCCCAGCATTTT. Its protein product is CASSPSQGGAGQPQHF. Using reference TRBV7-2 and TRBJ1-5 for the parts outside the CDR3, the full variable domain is GAGVSQSPSNKVTEKGKDVELRCDPISGHTALYWYRQSLGQGLEFLIYFQGNSAPDKSGLPSDRFSAERTGGSVSTLTIQRTQQEDSAVYLCASSPSQGGAGQPQHFGDGTRLSIL.

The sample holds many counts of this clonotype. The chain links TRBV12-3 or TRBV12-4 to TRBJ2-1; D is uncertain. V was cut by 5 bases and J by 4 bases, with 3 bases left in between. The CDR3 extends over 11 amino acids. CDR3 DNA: TGTGCCAGCAGTCAGTACAATGAGCAGTTCTTC. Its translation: CASSQYNEQFF.

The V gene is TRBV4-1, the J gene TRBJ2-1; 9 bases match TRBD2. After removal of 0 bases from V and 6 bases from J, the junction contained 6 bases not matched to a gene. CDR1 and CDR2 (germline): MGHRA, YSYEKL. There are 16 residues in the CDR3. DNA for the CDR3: TGCGCCAGCAGCCAAGATCTTAGCGGGAGAATCAATGAGCAGTTCTTC. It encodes CASSQDLSGRINEQFF.

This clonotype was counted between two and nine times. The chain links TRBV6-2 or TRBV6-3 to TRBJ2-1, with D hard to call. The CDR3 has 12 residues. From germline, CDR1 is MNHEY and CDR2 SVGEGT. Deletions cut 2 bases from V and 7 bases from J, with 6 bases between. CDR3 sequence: CASSYGLNEQFF. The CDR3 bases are TGTGCCAGCAGTTACGGTTTAAATGAGCAGTTCTTC.

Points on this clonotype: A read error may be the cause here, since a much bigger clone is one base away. The chain's CDR3 is CASSERRADSGYTF. DNA for the CDR3: TGTGCCAGCAGTGAAAGAAGGGCGGACTCTGGCTACACCTTC. The chain combines TRBV6-2 or TRBV6-3 with TRBJ1-2, with D unresolved. CDR1 MNHEY and CDR2 SVGEGT come from the germline V gene. Between the trimmed V and J ends, which lost 5 bases and 7 bases, there was a span of 17 bases. This CDR3 is 14 amino acids long.

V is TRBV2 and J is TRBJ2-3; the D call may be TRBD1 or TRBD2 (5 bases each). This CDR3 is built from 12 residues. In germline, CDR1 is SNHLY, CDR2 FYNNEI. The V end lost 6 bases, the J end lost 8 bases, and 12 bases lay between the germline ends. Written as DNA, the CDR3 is TGTGCCAGCAGCGGGGCGTTGGGTACGCAGTATTTT. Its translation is CASSGALGTQYF. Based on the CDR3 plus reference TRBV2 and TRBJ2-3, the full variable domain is EPEVTQTPSHQVTQMGQEVILRCVPISNHLYFYWYRQILGQKVEFLVSFYNNEISEKSEIFDDQFSVERPDGSNFTLKIRSTKLEDSAMYFCASSGALGTQYFGPGTRLTVL.